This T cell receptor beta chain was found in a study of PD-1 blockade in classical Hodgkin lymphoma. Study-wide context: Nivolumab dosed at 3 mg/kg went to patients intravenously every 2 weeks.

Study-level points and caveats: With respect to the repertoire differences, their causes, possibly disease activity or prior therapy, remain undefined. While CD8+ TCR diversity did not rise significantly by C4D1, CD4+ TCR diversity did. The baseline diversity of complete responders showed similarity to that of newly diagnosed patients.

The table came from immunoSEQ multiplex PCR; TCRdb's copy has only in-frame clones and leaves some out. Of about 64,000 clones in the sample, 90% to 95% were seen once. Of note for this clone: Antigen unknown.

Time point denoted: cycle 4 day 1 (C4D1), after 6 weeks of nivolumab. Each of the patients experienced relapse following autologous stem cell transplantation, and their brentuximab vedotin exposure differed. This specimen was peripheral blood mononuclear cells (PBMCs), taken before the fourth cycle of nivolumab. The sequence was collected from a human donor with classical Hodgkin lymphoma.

Here the CDR3 DNA reads TGTGCCAGCAGTCCCGACGGGGAGCTGTTTTTT. As protein: CASSPDGELFF. This chain connects TRBV28 to TRBJ2-2; no definite D call. Germline loops: CDR1 MDHEN, CDR2 SYDVKM. Trimming cost V 5 bases and J 7 bases, with 5 bases left between them. The CDR3 sequence is 11 residues long. Together with reference TRBV28 and TRBJ2-2, the CDR3 gives the full variable domain: DVKVTQSSRYLVKRTGEKVFLECVQDMDHENMFWYRQDPGLGLRLIYFSYDVKMKEKGDIPEGYSVSREKKERFSLILESASTNQTSMYLCASSPDGELFFGEGSRLTVL.